Listed below are T cell receptor beta chains from one sample, sequenced in a study of patients and donors after allogeneic stem cell transplantation. One entry per CDR3 protein, called by TCRdb with MiXCR from the RT-PCR reads. The sample yields tens of thousands of distinct CDR3 sequences, approximately 7% seen once. Input material: blood, either unsorted or a sorted T cell fraction (not recorded which). The source of these receptors is a human donor who was either an allogeneic HSCT recipient or a stem cell or donor lymphocyte infusion donor (not recorded which). It is not recorded whose cells these are; they may come from a transplant donor. Each CDR3 is given with its conserved first and last residue. The D gene is left open where the match is weak. The listing skips clone size in some rows; elsewhere it reads once, few, many or a size class.

DNA: TGTGCCAGCAGTTACCCTAGGGGTGAGCAGTTCTTC
CDR3: CASSYPRGEQFF
size: many
V: TRBV6-5
J: TRBJ2-1
D: .

DNA: TGTGCCAGCAGCCTTGCCGGGACTAGCGGGTCACAAGAGACCCAGTACTTC
CDR3: CASSLAGTSGSQETQYF
size: .
V: TRBV7-9
J: TRBJ2-5
D: TRBD2

DNA: TGTGCCAGCAGCCACTCAAAATTTTATAGGGATACACAGGGGCCGGGGTCACCCCTCCACTTT
CDR3: CASSHSKFYRDTQGPGSPLHF
size: .
V: TRBV4-2
J: TRBJ1-6
D: TRBD1

DNA: TGTGCCAGCAAGATGTACTACGAGCAGTACTTC
CDR3: CASKMYYEQYF
size: few
V: TRBV2
J: TRBJ2-7
D: .

DNA: TGCGCCAGCAGCTTGGCGACTAGTCAAGAGACCCAGTACTTC
CDR3: CASSLATSQETQYF
size: many
V: TRBV5-1
J: TRBJ2-5
D: .

DNA: TGTGCCACCAGTGTAGGGGGACTAGCGATAGAGACCCAGTACTTC
CDR3: CATSVGGLAIETQYF
size: many
V: TRBV24-1
J: TRBJ2-5
D: TRBD2

DNA: TGTGCCAGCAGTGACCCCTCGCGGTACGGAAACACCATATATTTT
CDR3: CASSDPSRYGNTIYF
size: many
V: TRBV6-6
J: TRBJ1-3
D: .

DNA: TGTGCCAGCAGCCGAGACCCGGGGCAGGGGGAGCAGTACTTC
CDR3: CASSRDPGQGEQYF
size: .
V: TRBV5-5
J: TRBJ2-7
D: .

DNA: TGTGCCAGCAGACTTCGGACAGGCGGACCCGGGGAGCTGTTTTTT
CDR3: CASRLRTGGPGELFF
size: many
V: TRBV6-6
J: TRBJ2-2
D: TRBD1

DNA: TGCAGTGCTAGAGGCTGGGTCTCCTACGAGCAGTACTTC
CDR3: CSARGWVSYEQYF
size: many
V: TRBV20-1
J: TRBJ2-7
D: .

DNA: TGTGCCAGCACCCCTCTGTCTAGCGGGATCCAAGAGACCCAGTACTTC
CDR3: CASTPLSSGIQETQYF
size: few
V: TRBV7-2
J: TRBJ2-5
D: TRBD2

DNA: TGTGCCAGTAGTCTCGGGGGCACAGATACGCAGTATTTT
CDR3: CASSLGGTDTQYF
size: many
V: TRBV19
J: TRBJ2-3
D: .

DNA: TGTGCCACCAGCAGGGGGACAGGGGTTAGTTCTGGAAACACCATATATTTT
CDR3: CATSRGTGVSSGNTIYF
size: many
V: TRBV15
J: TRBJ1-3
D: TRBD1

DNA: TGTGCCAGCGCCCTATGGAAAGAGACCCAGTACTTC
CDR3: CASALWKETQYF
size: few
V: TRBV6-2/TRBV6-3
J: TRBJ2-5
D: .

DNA: TGTGCCAGCAGCTTAAGACAGTCTACTTCACCCCTCCACTTT
CDR3: CASSLRQSTSPLHF
size: many
V: TRBV7-2
J: TRBJ1-6
D: .

DNA: TGTGCCAGCAGCTCACAGGGGAACACCGGGGAGCTGTTTTTT
CDR3: CASSSQGNTGELFF
size: .
V: TRBV7-3
J: TRBJ2-2
D: .

DNA: TGTGCCAGCAGTTACTCTCCAACTTTTAACGGGGATACGCAGTATTTT
CDR3: CASSYSPTFNGDTQYF
size: few
V: TRBV6-5
J: TRBJ2-3
D: .

DNA: TGCAGCGTAACGGGTTCCGGCCCCACAGATACGCAGTATTTT
CDR3: CSVTGSGPTDTQYF
size: .
V: TRBV29-1
J: TRBJ2-3
D: .

DNA: TGTGCCAGCAGCTTATCGGGACTACCCACCTACGAGCAGTACTTC
CDR3: CASSLSGLPTYEQYF
size: .
V: TRBV11-2
J: TRBJ2-7
D: TRBD2

DNA: TGTGCCAGCAGTAACGACCGATTGGTGACTGAAGCTTTCTTT
CDR3: CASSNDRLVTEAFF
size: medium-sized
V: TRBV6-2/TRBV6-3
J: TRBJ1-1
D: .

DNA: TGCAGTGCTAGCCGCAGGGATCAGCCCCAGCATTTT
CDR3: CSASRRDQPQHF
size: many
V: TRBV20-1
J: TRBJ1-5
D: .

DNA: TGTGCCACCAGTGACGACAGGGAGAACGACTATGGCTACACCTTC
CDR3: CATSDDRENDYGYTF
size: many
V: TRBV24-1
J: TRBJ1-2
D: TRBD1

DNA: TGTGCCAGCAGCCGGACAGGGACGTCGGGACGGAACACCGGGGAGCTGTTTTTT
CDR3: CASSRTGTSGRNTGELFF
size: few
V: TRBV14
J: TRBJ2-2
D: TRBD1

DNA: TGCGCCAGCAGCTCCTTAGGACTAGCGGGACGCACCAATGAGCAGTTCTTC
CDR3: CASSSLGLAGRTNEQFF
size: many
V: TRBV5-1
J: TRBJ2-1
D: TRBD2

DNA: TGTGCCTGGAGTCCAGACCTGGTCCGTAGTGAAGCTTTCTTT
CDR3: CAWSPDLVRSEAFF
size: many
V: TRBV30
J: TRBJ1-1
D: .

DNA: TGTGCCAGCAGCCAAGATGGCCTAGCGGGAGCGATAAATACGCAGTATTTT
CDR3: CASSQDGLAGAINTQYF
size: .
V: TRBV3-1
J: TRBJ2-3
D: TRBD2

DNA: TGTGCCATCAGTGACGGGACGGGGAATGAAAAACTGTTTTTT
CDR3: CAISDGTGNEKLFF
size: many
V: TRBV10-3
J: TRBJ1-4
D: .

DNA: TGTGCCAGCAGTTTCCTGGACAGGCCCTATGGCTACACCTTC
CDR3: CASSFLDRPYGYTF
size: medium-sized
V: TRBV7-9
J: TRBJ1-2
D: TRBD1

DNA: TGTGCCAGCAGCACCCGCCGAGGGGCTGAAGCTTTCTTT
CDR3: CASSTRRGAEAFF
size: many
V: TRBV14
J: TRBJ1-1
D: .

DNA: TGTGCCAGCAGCCCCCGGAGGTTCCTGCTTGACACAGATACGCAGTATTTT
CDR3: CASSPRRFLLDTDTQYF
size: many
V: TRBV7-9
J: TRBJ2-3
D: .

DNA: TGCGCCAGCAGCCAAGGGACAGGGAGAGGATACGAGCAGTACTTC
CDR3: CASSQGTGRGYEQYF
size: many
V: TRBV4-3
J: TRBJ2-7
D: TRBD1